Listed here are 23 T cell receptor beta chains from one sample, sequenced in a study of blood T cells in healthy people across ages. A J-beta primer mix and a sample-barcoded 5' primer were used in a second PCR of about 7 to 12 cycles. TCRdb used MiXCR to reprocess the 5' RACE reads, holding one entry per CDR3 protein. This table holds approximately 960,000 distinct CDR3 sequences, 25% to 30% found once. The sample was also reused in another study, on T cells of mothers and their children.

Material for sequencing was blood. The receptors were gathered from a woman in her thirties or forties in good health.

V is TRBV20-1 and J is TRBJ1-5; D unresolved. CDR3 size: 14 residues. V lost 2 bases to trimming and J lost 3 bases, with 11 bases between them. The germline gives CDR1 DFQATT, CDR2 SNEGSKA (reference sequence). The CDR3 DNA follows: TGCAGTGCTAGAAAAGGGCAGACCAATCAGCCCCAGCATTTT. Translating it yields CSARKGQTNQPQHF.

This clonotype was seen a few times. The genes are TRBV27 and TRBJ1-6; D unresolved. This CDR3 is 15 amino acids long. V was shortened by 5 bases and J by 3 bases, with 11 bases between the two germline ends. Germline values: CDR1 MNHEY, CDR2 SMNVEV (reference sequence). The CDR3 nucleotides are TGTGCCAGCAGTCCCCAGGAGGGCTATAATTCACCCCTCCACTTT. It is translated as CASSPQEGYNSPLHF.

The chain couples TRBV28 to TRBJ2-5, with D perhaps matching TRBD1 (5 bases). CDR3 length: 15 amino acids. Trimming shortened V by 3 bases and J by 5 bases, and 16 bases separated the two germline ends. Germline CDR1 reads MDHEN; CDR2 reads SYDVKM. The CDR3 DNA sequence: TGTGCCAGCAGTTTGCCCCAGGGCAGGAGCGAGACCCAGTACTTC. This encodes CASSLPQGRSETQYF.

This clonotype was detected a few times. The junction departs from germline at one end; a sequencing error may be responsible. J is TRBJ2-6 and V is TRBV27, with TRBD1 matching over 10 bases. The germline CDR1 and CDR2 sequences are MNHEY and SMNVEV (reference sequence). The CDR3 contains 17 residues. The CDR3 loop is CAGSLGQGPSGANVLTF. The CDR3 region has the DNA TGTGCCGGCAGTTTGGGACAGGGGCCCTCTGGGGCCAACGTCCTGACTTTC.

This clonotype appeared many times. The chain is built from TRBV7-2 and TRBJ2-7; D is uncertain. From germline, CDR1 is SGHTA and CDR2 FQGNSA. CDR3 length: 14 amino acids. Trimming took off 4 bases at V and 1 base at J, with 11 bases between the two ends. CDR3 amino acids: CASSWRGMSYEQYF. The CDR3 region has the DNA TGTGCCAGCAGCTGGCGAGGTATGTCCTACGAGCAGTACTTC.

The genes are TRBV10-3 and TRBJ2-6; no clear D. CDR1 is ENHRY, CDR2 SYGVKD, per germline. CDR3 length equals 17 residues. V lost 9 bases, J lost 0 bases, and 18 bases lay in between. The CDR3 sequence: CAISNSLRNSGANVLTF. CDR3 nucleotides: TGTGCCATTTCGAACAGCTTAAGGAACTCTGGGGCCAACGTCCTGACTTTC.

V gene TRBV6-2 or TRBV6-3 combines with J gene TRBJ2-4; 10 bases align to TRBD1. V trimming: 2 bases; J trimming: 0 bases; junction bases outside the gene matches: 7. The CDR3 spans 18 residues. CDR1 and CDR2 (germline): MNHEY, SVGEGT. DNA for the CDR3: TGTGCCAGCAGTTACGACCCGGGACAGGGGATAGCCAAAAACATTCAGTACTTC. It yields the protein CASSYDPGQGIAKNIQYF.

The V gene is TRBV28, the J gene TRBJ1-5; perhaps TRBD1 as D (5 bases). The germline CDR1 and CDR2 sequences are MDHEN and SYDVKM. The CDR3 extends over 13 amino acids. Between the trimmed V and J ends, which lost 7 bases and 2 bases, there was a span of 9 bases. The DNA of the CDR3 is TGTGCCAGCATATCGGGGGGCAATCAGCCCCAGCATTTT. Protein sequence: CASISGGNQPQHF.

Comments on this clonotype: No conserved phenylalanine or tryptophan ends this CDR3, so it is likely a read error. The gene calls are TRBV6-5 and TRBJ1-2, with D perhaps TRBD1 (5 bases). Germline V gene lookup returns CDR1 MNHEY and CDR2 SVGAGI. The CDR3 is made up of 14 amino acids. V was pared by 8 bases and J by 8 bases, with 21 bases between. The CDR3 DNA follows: TGTGCCAGCGCGATGACGGGGCAATCGTGGGGCTACACCTGC. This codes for CASAMTGQSWGYTC.

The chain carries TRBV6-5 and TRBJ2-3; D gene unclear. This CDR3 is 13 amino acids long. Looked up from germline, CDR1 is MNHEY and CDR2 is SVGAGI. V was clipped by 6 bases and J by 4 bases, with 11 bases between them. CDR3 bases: TGTGCCAGCAGATCCCCAGTGCCAGATACGCAGTATTTT. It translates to CASRSPVPDTQYF.

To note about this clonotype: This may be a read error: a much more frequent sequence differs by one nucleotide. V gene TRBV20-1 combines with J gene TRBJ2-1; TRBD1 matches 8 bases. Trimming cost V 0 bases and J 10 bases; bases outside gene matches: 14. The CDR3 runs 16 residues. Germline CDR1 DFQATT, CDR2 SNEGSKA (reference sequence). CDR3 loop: CSARDRKGQVTYEQFF. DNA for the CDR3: TGCAGTGCTAGAGATAGGAAGGGACAGGTAACCTACGAGCAGTTCTTC.

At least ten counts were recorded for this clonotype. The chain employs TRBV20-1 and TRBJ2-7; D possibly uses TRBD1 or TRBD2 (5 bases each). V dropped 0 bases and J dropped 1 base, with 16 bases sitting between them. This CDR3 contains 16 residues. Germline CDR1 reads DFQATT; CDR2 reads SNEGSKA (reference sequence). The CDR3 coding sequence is TGCAGTGCTAGAGACCCCCGGCAGGGACCTTCCTACGAGCAGTACTTC. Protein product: CSARDPRQGPSYEQYF.

CDR3 sequence reads: CASSSRVIAFF. CDR3 DNA: TGTGCCAGCAGCTCCCGGGTGATAGCTTTCTTT. The chain is built from TRBV7-2 and TRBJ1-1; D gene uncertain. Germline V lookup: CDR1 SGHTA, CDR2 FQGNSA. The CDR3 is 11 residues long. V was trimmed by 4 bases and J by 10 bases, leaving 10 bases between them.

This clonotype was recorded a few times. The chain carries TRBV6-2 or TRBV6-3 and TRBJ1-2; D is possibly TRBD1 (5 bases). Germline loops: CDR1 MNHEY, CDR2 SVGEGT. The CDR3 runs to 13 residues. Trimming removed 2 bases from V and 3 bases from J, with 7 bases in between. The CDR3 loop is CASSYIQDYGYTF. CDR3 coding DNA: TGTGCCAGCAGTTACATACAGGACTATGGCTACACCTTC.

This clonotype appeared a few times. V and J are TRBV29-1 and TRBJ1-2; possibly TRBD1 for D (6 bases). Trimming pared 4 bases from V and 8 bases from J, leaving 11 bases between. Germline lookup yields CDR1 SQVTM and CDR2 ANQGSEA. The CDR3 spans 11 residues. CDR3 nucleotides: TGCAGCGTTGCAGGGGTTGGCGGCTACACCTTC. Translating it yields CSVAGVGGYTF.

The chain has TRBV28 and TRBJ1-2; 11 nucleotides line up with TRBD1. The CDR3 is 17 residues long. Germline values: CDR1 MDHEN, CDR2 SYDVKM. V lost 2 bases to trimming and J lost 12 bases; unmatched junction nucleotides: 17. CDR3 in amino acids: CASSLASTGTGGKGHTF. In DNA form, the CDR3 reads TGTGCCAGCAGTTTAGCCTCAACCGGGACAGGGGGTAAGGGGCACACCTTC.

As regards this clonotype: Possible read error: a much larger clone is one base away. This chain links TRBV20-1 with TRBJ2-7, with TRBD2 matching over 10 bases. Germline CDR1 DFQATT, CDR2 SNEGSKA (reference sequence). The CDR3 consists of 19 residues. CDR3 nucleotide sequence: TGCAGTGCTAGAGATACGGTAGCGGGGGGACCCCCAAGCTCCTACGGGCAGTACTTC. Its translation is CSARDTVAGGPPSSYGQYF.

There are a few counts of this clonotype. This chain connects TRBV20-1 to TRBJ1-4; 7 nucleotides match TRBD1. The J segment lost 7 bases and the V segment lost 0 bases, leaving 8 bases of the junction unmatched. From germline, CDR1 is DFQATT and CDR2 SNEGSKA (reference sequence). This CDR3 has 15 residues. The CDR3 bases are TGCAGTGCTAGAGATTCGGCCGGGACAGTTGAAAAACTGTTTTTT. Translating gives CSARDSAGTVEKLFF.

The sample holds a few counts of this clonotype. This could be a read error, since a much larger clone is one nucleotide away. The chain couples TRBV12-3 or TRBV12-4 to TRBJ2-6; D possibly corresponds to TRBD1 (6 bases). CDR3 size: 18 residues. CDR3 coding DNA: TGTGCCAGCAGTGGGAGCAGGGGCTTCCTCTCTGGGGCCAACGTCCCGACTTTC. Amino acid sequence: CASSGSRGFLSGANVPTF.

The CDR3 region has the DNA TGTGCCAGCAGCCACCGGGACAGGCCCTTTGAAGCTTTCTTT. Its protein is CASSHRDRPFEAFF. The J gene is TRBJ1-1, the V gene TRBV7-9; 8 bases map to TRBD1. The V gene's germline CDR1 is SEHNR and CDR2 FQNEAQ (reference sequence). J gave up 7 bases and V 5 bases, and 9 bases lay outside the gene matches. The CDR3 contains 14 residues.

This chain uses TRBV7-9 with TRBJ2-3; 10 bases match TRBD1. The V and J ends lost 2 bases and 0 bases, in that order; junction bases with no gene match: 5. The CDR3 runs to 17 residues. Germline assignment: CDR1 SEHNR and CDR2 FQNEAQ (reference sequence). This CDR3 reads CASSLQPGQGSTDTQYF. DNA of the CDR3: TGTGCCAGCAGCTTACAACCGGGACAGGGGAGCACAGATACGCAGTATTTT.

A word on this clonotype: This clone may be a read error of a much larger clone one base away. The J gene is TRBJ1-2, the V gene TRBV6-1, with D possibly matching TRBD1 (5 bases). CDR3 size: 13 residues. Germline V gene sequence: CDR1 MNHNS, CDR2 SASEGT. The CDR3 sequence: CTSSSGHGYGYTF. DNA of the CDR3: TGTACCAGCAGTTCCGGACATGGCTATGGCTACACCTTC.

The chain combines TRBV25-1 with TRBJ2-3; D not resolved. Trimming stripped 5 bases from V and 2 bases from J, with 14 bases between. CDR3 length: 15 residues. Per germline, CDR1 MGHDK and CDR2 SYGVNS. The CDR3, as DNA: TGTGCCAGCAGTCGGGTTCTACCTCTCACAGATACGCAGTATTTT. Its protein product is CASSRVLPLTDTQYF.